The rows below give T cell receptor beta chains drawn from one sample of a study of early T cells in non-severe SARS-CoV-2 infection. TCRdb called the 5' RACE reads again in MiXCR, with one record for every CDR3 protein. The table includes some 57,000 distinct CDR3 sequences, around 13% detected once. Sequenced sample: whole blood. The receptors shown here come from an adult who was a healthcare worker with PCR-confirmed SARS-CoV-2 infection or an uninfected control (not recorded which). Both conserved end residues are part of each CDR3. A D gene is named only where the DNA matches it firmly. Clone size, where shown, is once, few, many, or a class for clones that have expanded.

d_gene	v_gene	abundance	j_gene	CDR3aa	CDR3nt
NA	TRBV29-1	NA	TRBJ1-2	CAAGAVDYGYTF	TGCGCGGCGGGGGCTGTTGACTATGGCTACACCTTC
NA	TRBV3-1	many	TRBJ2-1	CASSQVYNEQFF	TGTGCCAGCAGCCAAGTCTACAATGAGCAGTTCTTC
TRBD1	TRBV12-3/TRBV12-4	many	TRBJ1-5	CASRPSDRGNQPQHF	TGTGCCAGCAGACCTAGTGACAGGGGAAATCAGCCCCAGCATTTT
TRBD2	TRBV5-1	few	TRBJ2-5	CASSWGTSGRASQETQYF	TGCGCCAGCAGCTGGGGGACTAGCGGGAGGGCCAGTCAAGAGACCCAGTACTTC
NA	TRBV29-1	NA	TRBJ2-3	CSVVLSTDTQYF	TGCAGCGTTGTTCTCAGCACAGATACGCAGTATTTT
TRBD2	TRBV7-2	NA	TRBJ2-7	CASSPQAGEYEQYF	TGTGCCAGCAGCCCTCAGGCGGGAGAGTACGAGCAGTACTTC
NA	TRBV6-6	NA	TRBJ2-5	CASSYDGTEETQYF	TGTGCCAGCAGTTATGACGGAACCGAAGAGACCCAGTACTTC
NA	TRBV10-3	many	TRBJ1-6	CAISELASSYNSPLHF	TGTGCCATCAGTGAGTTGGCAAGCTCCTATAATTCACCCCTCCACTTT
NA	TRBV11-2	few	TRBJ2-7	CASSPGRALPYEQYF	TGTGCCAGCAGCCCAGGTCGGGCGTTACCCTACGAGCAGTACTTC
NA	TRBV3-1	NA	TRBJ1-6	CASSQVQGNSPLHF	TGTGCCAGCAGCCAAGTCCAGGGGAATTCACCCCTCCACTTT
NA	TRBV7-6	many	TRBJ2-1	CASSPRDSGYREEQFF	TGTGCCAGCAGCCCCCGTGATAGCGGTTATCGGGAGGAGCAGTTCTTC
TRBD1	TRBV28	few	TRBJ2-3	CASRPTGLDTQYF	TGTGCCAGCAGACCGACAGGGTTAGATACGCAGTATTTT
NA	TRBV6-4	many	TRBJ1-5	CASSAAGEGQPQHF	TGTGCCAGCAGTGCCGCAGGGGAGGGTCAGCCCCAGCATTTT
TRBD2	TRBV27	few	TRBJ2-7	CASSRSSGTYEQYF	TGTGCCAGCAGTCGGTCTAGCGGAACCTACGAGCAGTACTTC
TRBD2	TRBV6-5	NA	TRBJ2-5	CASSWDYLRAETQYF	TGTGCCAGCAGTTGGGACTACCTAAGGGCGGAGACCCAGTACTTC
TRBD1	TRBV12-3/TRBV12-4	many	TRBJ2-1	CASTSRGHEQFF	TGTGCCAGCACATCTAGGGGGCACGAGCAGTTCTTC
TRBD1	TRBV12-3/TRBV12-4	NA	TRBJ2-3	CASSWGQGGTDTQYF	TGTGCCAGCAGTTGGGGACAGGGAGGGACAGATACGCAGTATTTT
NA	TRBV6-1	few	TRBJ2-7	CASSVQQQSSYEQYF	TGTGCCAGCAGTGTGCAGCAGCAGAGCTCCTACGAGCAGTACTTC
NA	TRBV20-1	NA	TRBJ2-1	CSASPGDNEQFF	TGCAGTGCTAGCCCGGGGGACAATGAGCAGTTCTTC
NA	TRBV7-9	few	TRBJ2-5	CASSYSPGHVETQYF	TGTGCCAGCAGCTATTCACCGGGACACGTAGAGACCCAGTACTTC
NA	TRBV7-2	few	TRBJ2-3	CASSLSLGAGTDTQYF	TGTGCCAGCAGCTTAAGTTTAGGGGCTGGGACAGATACGCAGTATTTT
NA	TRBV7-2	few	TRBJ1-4	CASSSTVQLFF	TGTGCCAGCAGCTCCACAGTCCAACTGTTTTTT
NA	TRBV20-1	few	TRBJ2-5	CSARGGPTQYF	TGCAGTGCTAGGGGGGGCCCGACCCAGTACTTC
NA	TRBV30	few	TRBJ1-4	CAWSRMGNEKLFF	TGTGCCTGGAGTCGGATGGGAAATGAAAAACTGTTTTTT
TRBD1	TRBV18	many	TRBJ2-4	CASSPPGGTVMNIQYF	TGTGCCAGCTCACCACCGGGTGGGACAGTCATGAACATTCAGTACTTC
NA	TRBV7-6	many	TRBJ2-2	CASSPGQGGTGELFF	TGTGCCAGCAGCCCCGGACAGGGAGGGACCGGGGAGCTGTTTTTT
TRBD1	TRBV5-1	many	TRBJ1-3	CASSLGDSSGNTIYF	TGCGCCAGCAGCTTGGGGGACAGCTCTGGAAACACCATATATTTT
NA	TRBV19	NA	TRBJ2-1	CASSNYRAQDEQFF	TGTGCCAGTAGTAATTACCGGGCGCAGGATGAGCAGTTCTTC
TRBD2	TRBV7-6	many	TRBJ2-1	CASSLASSGPYNEQFF	TGTGCCAGCAGCTTAGCGTCTAGCGGACCTTACAATGAGCAGTTCTTC
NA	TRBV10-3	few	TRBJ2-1	CAISGYNEQFF	TGTGCCATCAGTGGATACAATGAGCAGTTCTTC
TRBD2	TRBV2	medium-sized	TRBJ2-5	CASSGGLAEGETQYF	TGTGCCAGCAGTGGGGGACTAGCGGAGGGGGAGACCCAGTACTTC
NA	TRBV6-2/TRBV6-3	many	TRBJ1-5	CASKEILRQPLNQPQHF	TGTGCCAGCAAGGAGATCCTCCGACAGCCACTAAATCAGCCCCAGCATTTT
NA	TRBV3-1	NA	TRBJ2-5	CASSQGLGETQYF	TGTGCCAGCAGCCAAGGATTAGGAGAGACCCAGTACTTC
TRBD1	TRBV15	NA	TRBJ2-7	CATSRARGLPYEQYF	TGTGCCACCAGCAGAGCCAGGGGGCTGCCCTACGAGCAGTACTTC
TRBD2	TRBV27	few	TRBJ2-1	CASSFGLAVDEQFF	TGTGCCAGCAGTTTTGGACTAGCCGTGGATGAGCAGTTCTTC
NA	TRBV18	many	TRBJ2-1	CASSPREGVDEQFF	TGTGCCAGCTCACCCCGCGAGGGGGTGGATGAGCAGTTCTTC